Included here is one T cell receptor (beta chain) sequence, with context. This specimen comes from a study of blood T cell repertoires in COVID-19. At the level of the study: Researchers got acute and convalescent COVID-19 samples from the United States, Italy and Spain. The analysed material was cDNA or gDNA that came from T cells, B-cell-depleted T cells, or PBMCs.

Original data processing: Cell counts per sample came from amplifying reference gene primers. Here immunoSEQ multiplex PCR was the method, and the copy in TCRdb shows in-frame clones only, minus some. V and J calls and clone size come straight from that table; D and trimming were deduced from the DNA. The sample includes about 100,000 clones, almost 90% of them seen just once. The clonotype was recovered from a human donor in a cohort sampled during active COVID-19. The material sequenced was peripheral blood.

CDR3 DNA sequence: TGTGCCAGCAGCCTGGGACAGGGGGTTGCCTACGAGCAGTACTTC. This gives the protein CASSLGQGVAYEQYF. This chain connects TRBV7-9 to TRBJ2-7, with 11 positions matching TRBD1. The V gene end was trimmed by 5 bases and the J gene end by 2 bases; junction bases not matched to a gene: 5. The CDR3 consists of 15 residues. Germline V gene data show CDR1 as SEHNR and CDR2 as FQNEAQ (reference sequence).